A single sample gave rise to the 20 T cell receptor beta chains below, sequenced in a study of memory CD4+ T cells and cytomegalovirus serostatus. Using immunoSEQ multiplex PCR, the repertoire was profiled, and TCRdb retains in-frame clones only, with some absent. The data contain 35,000 to 45,000 clones, roughly 78% of them seen just once; the ten biggest clones take up roughly 5.2%. The sort gate was single viable CD3+CD4+CD8-CD45RO+ cells for memory CD4+ T cells. The sequenced sample was memory CD4+ T cells from blood. Every receptor here comes from an adult in good health and CMV-seropositive.

The chain employs TRBV7-3 and TRBJ1-1; no clear D. Trimming shortened V by 5 bases and J by 9 bases, and 16 bases separated the two germline ends. CDR1 is SGHTA and CDR2 is FQGTGA in the germline V gene. The CDR3 consists of 13 residues. CDR3 DNA sequence: TGTGCCAGCAGCGTCTCGCCACAGCTCAAAGCTTTCTTT. Its protein is CASSVSPQLKAFF.

This chain joins TRBV2 and TRBJ1-2; D ambiguous. CDR1 is SNHLY, CDR2 FYNNEI, per germline. This CDR3 has 16 residues. V shed 1 base and J shed 2 bases, with 14 bases lying between them. CDR3 sequence reads: CASSEEGWASNYGYTF. The DNA for the CDR3 is TGTGCCAGCAGTGAAGAGGGATGGGCGTCCAACTATGGCTACACCTTC.

The V call is TRBV6-5, the J call TRBJ2-7; 8 bases line up with TRBD2. The CDR3 loop spans 13 amino acids. The ends lost 7 bases at V and 5 bases at J; junction bases unmatched: 7. From germline, CDR1 is MNHEY and CDR2 SVGAGI. CDR3 loop: CASTPGLVNEQYF. In nucleotides, the CDR3 is TGTGCCAGCACCCCGGGACTAGTCAACGAGCAGTACTTC.

V gene TRBV19 combines with J gene TRBJ1-1; D may be TRBD1 (6 bases). The V gene lost 3 bases and the J gene lost 5 bases, with 22 bases spanning the gap. Looked up from germline, CDR1 is LNHDA and CDR2 is SQIVND (reference sequence). The CDR3 contains 17 residues. CDR3 in amino acids: CASSIRSEGGFSTEAFF. Written as DNA, the CDR3 is TGTGCCAGTAGTATCCGGTCAGAGGGGGGGTTTAGTACTGAAGCTTTCTTT.

The CDR3 here is CASRGAGEQYF. DNA for the CDR3: TGTGCCAGCAGAGGGGCGGGCGAGCAGTACTTC. The V call is TRBV28, the J call TRBJ2-7; D is perhaps TRBD1 or TRBD2 (5 bases each). V was shortened by 6 bases and J by 6 bases, with 9 bases between the two germline ends. Germline V gene data show CDR1 as MDHEN and CDR2 as SYDVKM. The CDR3 is made up of 11 amino acids.

This clone was picked up one time. The chain links TRBV14 to TRBJ2-5; TRBD1 might be the D (6 bases). Trimming stripped 0 bases from V and 5 bases from J, with 22 bases between. Per the germline V gene, CDR1 is SGHDN and CDR2 is FVKESK. The CDR3 is 18 residues long. This chain's CDR3 is CASSQDLGKGGSGETQYF. The CDR3 DNA is TGTGCCAGCAGCCAAGATCTCGGAAAAGGGGGTTCAGGGGAGACCCAGTACTTC.

V is TRBV6-5 and J is TRBJ1-5; D is perhaps TRBD1 (5 bases). The CDR3 totals 14 residues. Trimming left V 7 bases short and J 4 bases short, with 14 bases between. Germline V gene lookup returns CDR1 MNHEY and CDR2 SVGAGI. As DNA, the CDR3 is TGTGCCAGCAAAAAAGGGGCAGGGAATCAGCCCCAGCATTTT. Protein: CASKKGAGNQPQHF.

This chain uses TRBV19 with TRBJ2-7, with 8 positions matching TRBD1. The CDR3 contains 14 residues. With 5 bases clipped from V and 2 bases from J, the junction kept 5 bases outside the gene matches. From germline, CDR1 is LNHDA and CDR2 SQIVND (reference sequence). CDR3 bases: TGTGCCAGTAGTTCCGAGGACAGGGCCTACGAGCAGTACTTC. It translates to CASSSEDRAYEQYF.

The chain carries TRBV6-1 and TRBJ1-5; possible D gene TRBD1, 6 bases. The V gene lost 7 bases and the J gene lost 9 bases, with 19 bases spanning the gap. The CDR3 length is 14 residues. Germline loops: CDR1 MNHNS, CDR2 SASEGT. Written as DNA, the CDR3 is TGTGCCAGCAAAGATTTGGCAGGGGCATCGCCCCAGCATTTT. Translation gives CASKDLAGASPQHF.

In its sample, this clone was seen a few times. The chain couples TRBV4-2 to TRBJ2-7; 7 positions agree with TRBD2. CDR3 length: 14 residues. V dropped 4 bases and J dropped 6; count of bases not matched to a gene: 9. From germline, CDR1 is LGHNA and CDR2 YNFKEQ. CDR3 in DNA: TGTGCCAGCAGCCGACTAGCTAGTGTCACCGAGCAGTACTTC. This sequence encodes CASSRLASVTEQYF.

The V and J genes are TRBV9 and TRBJ2-7; tentatively, D is TRBD1 or TRBD2 (5 bases each). The V gene lost 3 bases and the J gene lost 6 bases, with 10 bases spanning the gap. The CDR3 loop spans 12 amino acids. CDR1 is SGDLS, CDR2 YYNGEE, per germline. CDR3 region: CASSGGWLEQYF. The CDR3 bases are TGTGCCAGCAGCGGGGGGTGGCTCGAGCAGTACTTC. Variable domain in full (rest from reference TRBV9 and TRBJ2-7): DSGVTQTPKHLITATGQRVTLRCSPRSGDLSVYWYQQSLDQGLQFLIQYYNGEERAKGNILERFSAQQFPDLHSELNLSSLELGDSALYFCASSGGWLEQYFGPGTRLTVT.

This chain connects TRBV6-6 to TRBJ1-2, with 7 bases aligning to TRBD1. Looked up from germline, CDR1 is MNHNY and CDR2 is SVGAGI (reference sequence). The CDR3 runs to 14 residues. After removal of 5 bases from V and 8 bases from J, the junction contained 11 bases not matched to a gene. The CDR3 DNA reads as TGTGCCAGCAGTCCGAAGGGGGCAGTAGGGGGCTACACCTTC. It translates to CASSPKGAVGGYTF.

This clone was observed a handful of times. The J gene is TRBJ2-3, the V gene TRBV7-8, with D possibly called TRBD1 or TRBD2 (5 bases each). Trimming shortened V by 5 bases and J by 6 bases, and 12 bases separated the two germline ends. CDR3 size: 13 residues. Germline-derived CDR1 and CDR2 are SGHVS and FQNEAQ. The CDR3 loop is CASSAPRDDTQYF. The CDR3 bases are TGTGCCAGCAGCGCTCCTCGGGACGATACGCAGTATTTT.

This chain links TRBV10-2 with TRBJ1-2; TRBD1 agrees at 10 bases. CDR3 length equals 18 residues. With 6 bases clipped from V and 4 bases from J, the junction kept 17 bases outside the gene matches. Germline V CDR1 and CDR2: WSHSY, SAAADI. The CDR3 region has the DNA TGCGCCAGCAGCCCCGCGGGGGGACAGGGGAACCCCCGCTATGGCTACACCTTC. It encodes CASSPAGGQGNPRYGYTF.

The chain has TRBV18 and TRBJ1-5, with a possible D match to TRBD1 (6 bases). Germline assignment: CDR1 KGHSH and CDR2 LQKENI. Trimming pared 4 bases from V and 2 bases from J, leaving 9 bases between. There are 14 residues in the CDR3. CDR3 protein: CASSRGGGNQPQHF. The CDR3 bases are TGTGCCAGCTCACGAGGGGGGGGCAATCAGCCCCAGCATTTT. The full variable domain, in which reference TRBV18 and TRBJ1-5 provide the parts outside the CDR3, is NAGVMQNPRHLVRRRGQEARLRCSPMKGHSHVYWYRQLPEEGLKFMVYLQKENIIDESGMPKERFSAEFPKEGPSILRIQQVVRGDSAAYFCASSRGGGNQPQHFGDGTRLSIL.

This clone was seen only once. The chain combines TRBV5-1 with TRBJ2-3; 7 nucleotides agree with TRBD2. The germline V gene has CDR1 SGHRS and CDR2 YFSETQ. The CDR3 contains 16 residues. J was trimmed by 1 base and V by 3 bases; bases with no gene match: 8. The CDR3 reads CASSSGRLAGTDTQYF. In nucleotides, the CDR3 is TGCGCCAGCAGCTCGGGGAGACTAGCAGGCACAGATACGCAGTATTTT.

The chain combines TRBV28 with TRBJ2-5; D is perhaps TRBD1 (5 bases). V shed 4 bases and J shed 4 bases, with 13 bases lying between them. The germline CDR1 and CDR2 sequences are MDHEN and SYDVKM. This CDR3 has 14 residues. CDR3 in amino acids: CASSSRQGLETQYF. In nucleotides, the CDR3 is TGTGCCAGCAGTTCACGGCAGGGTTTAGAGACCCAGTACTTC. The entire variable domain, with the rest obtained from reference TRBV28 and TRBJ2-5, is as follows: DVKVTQSSRYLVKRTGEKVFLECVQDMDHENMFWYRQDPGLGLRLIYFSYDVKMKEKGDIPEGYSVSREKKERFSLILESASTNQTSMYLCASSSRQGLETQYFGPGTRLLVL.

This clone occurred once. The gene calls are TRBV5-1 and TRBJ2-7, with 13 bases fitting TRBD2. With 2 bases clipped from V and 2 bases from J, the junction kept 1 base outside the gene matches. Germline assignment: CDR1 SGHRS and CDR2 YFSETQ. The CDR3 contains 15 residues. In DNA form, the CDR3 reads TGCGCCAGCAGCTTAGGACTAGCGGGGGCCTACGAGCAGTACTTC. Encoded protein: CASSLGLAGAYEQYF.

The gene calls are TRBV18 and TRBJ2-1; D perhaps matches TRBD1 (6 bases). This CDR3 has 13 amino acids. CDR1 is KGHSH, CDR2 LQKENI, per germline. The V gene lost 3 bases and the J gene lost 6 bases, with 9 bases spanning the gap. DNA for the CDR3: TGTGCCAGCTCACCCACAGGGTTCAATGAGCAGTTCTTC. It translates to CASSPTGFNEQFF.

In its sample, this clone was seen a few times. The rearrangement links TRBV18 to TRBJ2-1; 7 bases fit TRBD1. The CDR3 totals 15 residues. The germline V gene encodes CDR1 KGHSH and CDR2 LQKENI. J was trimmed by 0 bases and V by 3 bases; bases with no gene match: 2. CDR3 DNA: TGTGCCAGCTCACCGGGACAGAGCTCCTACAATGAGCAGTTCTTC. It codes for CASSPGQSSYNEQFF.